This T cell receptor beta chain comes out of a study of T-cell memory formation after mild COVID-19 (dated by TCRdb to 2020 to 2023). Background for the entire study: Most TCR sequence clusters were specific to one of the two donors. Longitudinal TCRalpha and TCRbeta repertoire sequencing tracked T-cell clones expanding and contracting after mild COVID-19 in two donors. Two young, previously healthy adult volunteers, one female and one male, were included in the cohort. The study at large found these results: Some responding clones were found in pre-infection memory, which suggests that pre-existing cross-reactive memory T cells took part in the SARS-CoV-2 response. The study included only a couple of mild cases, and larger cohorts that include severe cases with pre-infection samples were judged to be necessary. SARS-CoV-2 specificity was not confirmed for the second-wave clones peaking on day 37. Contracting CD4+ clones turned up mainly in the CM and EM memory subsets, whereas EMRA was where CD8+ clones were enriched. Balanced CD4/CD8 phenotypes were observed for clones contracting from day 15 to 85, whereas a bias towards CD4+ was observed for a second wave of clones expanding from day 15 to 37.

Notes on this clonotype: The antigen it recognizes is unknown. Per-base qualities were not stored, and no clone one base away is much larger.

TCRdb shows the sequencer as Illumina NovaSeq 6000. TCRalpha and TCRbeta cDNA libraries were built by 5'RACE with constant-segment primers, adding sample barcodes and unique molecular identifiers. RNA was extracted from every sample with Trizol reagent. The libraries were amplified in two PCR steps, and the second step added a second sample barcode and Illumina TruSeq adapters. Sequencing of libraries was performed on an Illumina NovaSeq with 2 x 150 bp paired-end reads. The paper's processing steps were these. Demultiplexing of reads and collapsing into UMI-guided consensus sequences were performed with migec v1.2.7. Using mixcr v2.1.11, the UMI consensuses were aligned to TRA and TRB V and J templates and assembled into clonotypes. A clonotype was counted as expanded or contracted only when both edgeR and NoisET called the clonotype significant, with the noise models trained on biological replicates. For edgeR calls, a false discovery rate-adjusted p below 0.01 and a log2 fold-change threshold of 1 were applied. As an exploratory analysis of dynamics, PCA with hierarchical clustering was applied to max-normalized trajectories of the 1000 most abundant clonotypes. The CD4 or CD8 phenotype of responding clones was assigned using the separately sequenced CD4+ and CD8+ repertoires. In TCRdb, the public reads were trimmed at Q25 with fastp and aligned with MiXCR, with productive beta chains retained. CDR3 protein sequences are deduplicated, and each keeps its most common genes and DNA. The V and J calls were not made by the authors but by TCRdb's processing. In this sample the table shows roughly 200,000 distinct CDR3 sequences, just over 9.5% of which occur a single time. 3.5% to 4% of the sample belongs to the ten largest clones.

PBMCs were isolated by Ficoll-Paque density gradient centrifugation. Inclusive of the bounding cysteine and phenylalanine, the CDR3 is 13 residues long. Of the read, only the CDR3 DNA is kept; its 39 bases are in frame from base 1. V sheds 6 bases and J sheds 2 bases, leaving 10 bases between their ends. CDR1 MNHNY and CDR2 SVGAGI were looked up in the germline V gene (reference sequence). Recombination connected TRBV6-6 to TRBJ2-5; confidence is insufficient to name the D gene. The TCR sequence derives from a man in his late teens or twenties who had mild COVID-19 (a few samples of this study predate the infection). The sample titles of this study are shuffled in the database, so cell type and time point are left out; the donor was told from shared clones. Sequencing used PBMCs or a T cell subset sorted from them (not recorded which). The DNA is as follows: TGTGCCAGCAGCTCCCATCCTCAAGAGACCCAGTACTTC. Translated, it reads CASSSHPQETQYF.